The clone carrying this T cell receptor (beta chain) was seen a handful of times. Its antigen remains unidentified. The CDR3 runs 15 residues. Germline CDR1 and CDR2: SGHRS and YFSETQ. The J segment lost 4 bases and the V segment lost 4 bases, leaving 8 bases of the junction unmatched. This specimen belongs to a study of post-analysis software for immune sequencing data. Regarding the study as a whole: A significant reduction in normalized Chao1 diversity was observed in multiple sclerosis patients versus controls. The five TRBV segments detected at higher frequency in patients than in controls included TRBV5-6, TRBV5-1 and TRBV20-1.

Presence of unique molecular identifiers characterized the TCR beta cDNA libraries. TCRdb re-called the PCR reads with MiXCR, one entry per CDR3 protein. Here the sample spans approximately 690,000 distinct CDR3 sequences, 55% to 60% being singletons. The V call is TRBV5-1, the J call TRBJ1-5; 7 bases align to TRBD1. The TCR comes from a girl aged 2 to 9 with multiple sclerosis. Input material: blood. The CDR3 spells CASSPRDSPNQPQHF. The CDR3, as DNA: TGCGCCAGCAGCCCTAGGGACAGTCCTAATCAGCCCCAGCATTTT.